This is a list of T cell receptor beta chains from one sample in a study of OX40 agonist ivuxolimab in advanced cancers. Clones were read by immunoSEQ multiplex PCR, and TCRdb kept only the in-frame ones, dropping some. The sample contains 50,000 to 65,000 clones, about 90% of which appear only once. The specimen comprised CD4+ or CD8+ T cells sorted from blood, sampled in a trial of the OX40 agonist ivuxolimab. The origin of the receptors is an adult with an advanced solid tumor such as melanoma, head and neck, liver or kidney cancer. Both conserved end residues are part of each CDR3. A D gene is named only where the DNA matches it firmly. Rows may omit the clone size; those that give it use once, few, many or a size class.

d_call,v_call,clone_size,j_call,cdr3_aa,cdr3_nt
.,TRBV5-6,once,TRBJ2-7,CASSTGDPSYEQYF,TGTGCCAGCAGCACTGGGGACCCATCCTACGAGCAGTACTTC
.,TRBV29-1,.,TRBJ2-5,CSVQRAETQYF,TGCAGCGTTCAAAGGGCAGAGACCCAGTACTTC
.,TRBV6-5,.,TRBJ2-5,CASSSPGLTETQYF,TGTGCCAGCAGTTCCCCTGGACTAACGGAGACCCAGTACTTC
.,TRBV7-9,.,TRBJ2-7,CASSLGLMNEQYF,TGTGCCAGCAGCTTAGGGTTAATGAACGAGCAGTACTTC
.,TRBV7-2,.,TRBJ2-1,CASSLRTELNNEQFF,TGTGCCAGCAGCTTACGCACGGAACTAAACAATGAGCAGTTCTTC
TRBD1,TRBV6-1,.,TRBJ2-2,CASVGPRGTGELFF,TGTGCCAGCGTAGGCCCCAGGGGGACCGGGGAGCTGTTTTTT
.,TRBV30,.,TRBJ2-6,CAWRTGLVSGANVLTF,TGTGCCTGGAGAACAGGCCTCGTCTCTGGGGCCAACGTCCTGACTTTC
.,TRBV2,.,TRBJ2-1,CASSSQRGSYNEQFF,TGTGCCAGCAGCAGTCAGAGAGGTAGTTACAATGAGCAGTTCTTC
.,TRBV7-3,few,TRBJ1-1,CASSSQRDTEAFF,TGTGCCAGCAGCTCTCAAAGAGACACTGAAGCTTTCTTT
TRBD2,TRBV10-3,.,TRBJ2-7,CAISEPTSGSFEQYF,TGTGCCATCAGTGAGCCGACTAGCGGGAGCTTCGAGCAGTACTTC
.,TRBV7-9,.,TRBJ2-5,CASSFSAQETQYF,TGTGCCAGCAGCTTTTCGGCCCAAGAGACCCAGTACTTC
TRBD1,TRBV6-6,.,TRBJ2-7,CASSWGQVYEQYF,TGTGCCAGCAGTTGGGGACAGGTCTACGAGCAGTACTTC
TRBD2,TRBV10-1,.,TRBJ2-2,CASSTSGGVNTGELFF,TGCGCCAGCAGCACTTCGGGAGGAGTGAACACCGGGGAGCTGTTTTTT
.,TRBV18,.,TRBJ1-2,CASSPRAGMGLGYTF,TGTGCCAGCTCACCACGAGCAGGGATGGGACTTGGCTACACCTTC
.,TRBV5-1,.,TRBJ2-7,CASSLVGSGEGEQYF,TGCGCCAGCAGCTTGGTAGGTAGCGGAGAAGGAGAGCAGTACTTC
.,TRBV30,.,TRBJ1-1,CAWSVSWDTEAFF,TGTGCCTGGAGTGTGTCTTGGGACACTGAAGCTTTCTTT
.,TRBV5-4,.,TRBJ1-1,CASSSQRGDTEAFF,TGTGCCAGCAGCTCGCAAAGGGGGGACACTGAAGCTTTCTTT
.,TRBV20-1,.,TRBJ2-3,CSAQLANTQYF,TGCAGTGCCCAACTAGCAAATACGCAGTATTTT
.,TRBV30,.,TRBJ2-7,CAWSVNGYEQYF,TGTGCCTGGAGTGTAAACGGATACGAGCAGTACTTC
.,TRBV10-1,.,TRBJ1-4,CASSERVDEKLFF,TGCGCCAGCAGTGAACGGGTAGACGAAAAACTGTTTTTT
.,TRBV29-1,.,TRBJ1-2,CSVVRQDYGYTF,TGCAGCGTTGTTCGGCAGGACTATGGCTACACCTTC